This T cell receptor (beta chain) comes out of a study of cytomegalovirus exposure and HLA in healthy donors (dated by TCRdb to the late 2010s). For context, the study as a whole: A later analysis indicated that the roughly 120 validation repertoires were generated on the platform also employed for the roughly 650 repertoires of the first cohort. The study aimed to test whether signatures of past pathogen exposure could be identified by cataloging public T cell receptors. In addition to the first cohort of several hundred subjects, a separate validation cohort of some 120 different subjects was used. To predict cytomegalovirus infection status, the study combined high-throughput TCR immunosequencing, statistical association of individual TCRs with disease status, and machine learning. General findings and caveats noted by the study authors: Most TCR sequences were observed very rarely across donors, whereas some public TCRs were present in many individuals. The classifier was reported to diagnose cytomegalovirus status with high specificity and sensitivity in both the original cohort and the validation cohort. In a later analysis, TCRs clustered in the first cohort were found to also tend to co-occur in the roughly 120 validation repertoires, with 90% to 95% of cluster scores above 0. A few of the identified cytomegalovirus-associated TCR beta chains were confirmed in vitro to be specific for cytomegalovirus antigens. In the study, 164 TCR beta chains were listed as associated with cytomegalovirus. The authors suggested that the approach could potentially be extended to other disease states and immunological phenotypes. A later analysis had no HLA typing for the validation cohort, so co-occurrence there was scored across all 120 repertoires.

Libraries were built with the immunoSEQ multiplex PCR assay. As for how the authors treated the data: A statistical classification framework was built for diagnosing cytomegalovirus status from the catalog of TCR beta chain sequences. In its TCRdb copy, this immuneACCESS table keeps in-frame sequences only and misses some clones. Where compared with another copy, unresolved V genes explain less than half of these, and the others have no known cause. The V and J calls and the clone size are those of that table, but D and trimming were determined from the DNA. The sample has about 160,000 clones on record, roughly 84% of them singletons. The biggest ten clones account for roughly 10% of the sample. The donors belonged to the validation cohort of over a hundred subjects, which was separate from the roughly 700-subject first cohort. As concerns this clone: This clone's antigen is unknown. There are no base qualities to consult, and no much larger clone falls within one base.

Sequences MNHEY (CDR1) and SMNVEV (CDR2) are obtained from the germline V gene (reference sequence). From the cysteine through the phenylalanine, the CDR3 covers 14 amino acids. The retained sequence is limited to the CDR3, 42 bases, with the frame set at the first base. V drops 8 bases and J drops 3 bases, leaving 13 bases in between. The sequencing sample was made of PBMCs. The sequence was collected from a man in his thirties or forties in good health and CMV-seropositive. The chain is made from TRBV27 and TRBJ2-2, with the D gene call left open. The CDR3 protein is CASARTMYTGELFF. The DNA reads TGTGCCAGCGCGAGAACCATGTACACCGGGGAGCTGTTTTTT.